A single sample gave rise to the 23 T cell receptor beta chains below, sequenced in a study of cytomegalovirus exposure and HLA in healthy donors. The PCR made use of 60 Vbeta and 13 Jbeta primers. Profiled with immunoSEQ multiplex PCR; TCRdb holds only in-frame clones, not every one. Among 95,000 to 150,000 clones, under 85% were seen once, and the ten largest hold roughly 3.5%. Sequenced material: PBMCs. The receptors shown here come from a human donor in good health.

The rearrangement links TRBV28 to TRBJ1-1; the D gene is possibly TRBD1 (6 bases). The CDR3 consists of 15 residues. Germline CDR1 and CDR2: MDHEN and SYDVKM. V shed 3 bases and J shed 1 base, with 12 bases lying between them. The CDR3 DNA follows: TGTGCCAGCAGTTTTCCGTCGACAGGGAACACTGAAGCTTTCTTT. Translation gives CASSFPSTGNTEAFF. Complete variable domain (other parts from reference TRBV28 and TRBJ1-1): DVKVTQSSRYLVKRTGEKVFLECVQDMDHENMFWYRQDPGLGLRLIYFSYDVKMKEKGDIPEGYSVSREKKERFSLILESASTNQTSMYLCASSFPSTGNTEAFFGQGTRLTVV.

The rearrangement links TRBV5-1 to TRBJ2-3, with 10 bases lining up with TRBD2. Germline CDR1 is SGHRS and CDR2 is YFSETQ. This CDR3 has 16 residues. The V gene end was trimmed by 0 bases and the J gene end by 6 bases; junction bases not matched to a gene: 7. The CDR3 bases are TGCGCCAGCAGCTTGGACGCTAGCGGGAGTTCGGATACGCAGTATTTT. Translated, it gives CASSLDASGSSDTQYF.

J is TRBJ1-5 and V is TRBV6-1; 7 nucleotides align to TRBD1. J lost 3 bases, V lost 6 bases, and 8 bases had no gene match. Germline-derived CDR1 and CDR2 are MNHNS and SASEGT. CDR3 length equals 15 residues. The CDR3 region has the DNA TGTGCCAGCAGCAAGGAGGGGGCGAACAATCAGCCCCAGCATTTT. It specifies CASSKEGANNQPQHF.

The chain recombines TRBV6-5 with TRBJ2-1; 8 nucleotides line up with TRBD1. CDR1 and CDR2 (germline): MNHEY, SVGAGI. Trimming took 6 bases from V and 9 from J; bases not matched to a gene: 10. The CDR3 is 14 residues long. The CDR3 DNA is TGTGCCAGCAGAGGGTGGACAGGGCAGACTGAGCAGTTCTTC. Translation gives CASRGWTGQTEQFF.

The genes are TRBV7-6 and TRBJ2-7, with a weak D call TRBD1 (6 bases). V was trimmed by 5 bases and J by 5 bases, leaving 31 bases between them. The CDR3 has 19 residues. Germline loops: CDR1 SGHVS, CDR2 FNYEAQ. The CDR3 loop reads CASSPGWGEGGLRGNEQYF. The CDR3 DNA reads TGTGCCAGCAGCCCAGGCTGGGGCGAAGGGGGTCTACGCGGCAACGAGCAGTACTTC.

The chain uses TRBV6-1 and TRBJ2-1, with D perhaps matching TRBD2 (5 bases). The length of the CDR3 is 11 residues. V lost 7 bases and J lost 9, with 10 bases in between. Germline V gene sequence: CDR1 MNHNS, CDR2 SASEGT. Written as DNA, the CDR3 is TGTGCCAGCATTTCGGGGAGTGAGCAGTTCTTC. Translation gives CASISGSEQFF.

This chain connects TRBV15 to TRBJ2-7; 8 bases are a match to TRBD1. This CDR3 has 16 amino acids. With 1 base clipped from V and 3 bases from J, the junction kept 8 bases outside the gene matches. CDR1 and CDR2 (germline): LNHNV, YYDKDF (reference sequence). CDR3 in amino acids: CATSRARTGQGYEQYF. The CDR3 nucleotides are TGTGCCACCAGCAGAGCAAGGACAGGGCAAGGCTACGAGCAGTACTTC.

This sequence joins TRBV27 and TRBJ1-1, with a tentative D call TRBD1 (6 bases). This CDR3 has 15 residues. Per germline, CDR1 MNHEY and CDR2 SMNVEV (reference sequence). The ends were cut back, 2 bases at V and 4 bases at J, with 14 bases in the middle. Here the CDR3 reads CASSLLRGRSTEAFF. DNA for the CDR3: TGTGCCAGCAGTTTACTCAGGGGTAGGAGCACTGAAGCTTTCTTT.

About this clone: This specimen includes other DNA sequences encoding the same CDR3. The J gene is TRBJ2-3, the V gene TRBV10-3; D might be TRBD2 (6 bases). The CDR3 length is 16 residues. V lost 0 bases, J lost 9 bases, and 19 bases lay in between. The germline V gene encodes CDR1 ENHRY and CDR2 SYGVKD. The CDR3 reads CAISESSGGLHYTQYF. The CDR3 nucleotides read TGTGCCATCAGTGAGTCGAGTGGGGGACTCCACTACACGCAGTATTTT.

This chain links TRBV28 with TRBJ1-2; D possibly corresponds to TRBD1 (6 bases). CDR1 and CDR2 (germline): MDHEN, SYDVKM. The CDR3 covers 16 residues. V gave up 2 bases and J gave up 0 bases, with 13 bases separating them. The CDR3: CASSLPGQTANYGYTF. DNA for the CDR3: TGTGCCAGCAGTTTACCCGGACAGACAGCTAACTATGGCTACACCTTC.

The genes are TRBV18 and TRBJ2-3; 8 positions agree with TRBD2. Germline trimming cut 4 bases from V and 0 bases from J; bases unmatched to any gene: 3. Germline V gene lookup returns CDR1 KGHSH and CDR2 LQKENI. CDR3 length equals 15 residues. CDR3 amino acids: CASSQSGSSTDTQYF. The DNA of the CDR3 is TGTGCCAGCTCACAAAGCGGGAGTAGCACAGATACGCAGTATTTT.

This chain joins TRBV2 and TRBJ2-2; D is undetermined. The CDR3 runs to 13 residues. Trimming took 6 bases from V and 7 from J, leaving 12 bases between them. Per germline, CDR1 SNHLY and CDR2 FYNNEI. CDR3 sequence (DNA): TGTGCCAGCAGGAACCAGGATTACGGGGAGCTGTTTTTT. Translating gives CASRNQDYGELFF. Full variable domain (outside the CDR3, taken from reference TRBV2 and TRBJ2-2): EPEVTQTPSHQVTQMGQEVILRCVPISNHLYFYWYRQILGQKVEFLVSFYNNEISEKSEIFDDQFSVERPDGSNFTLKIRSTKLEDSAMYFCASRNQDYGELFFGEGSRLTVL.

V and J are TRBV2 and TRBJ2-1; TRBD2 matches 11 bases. Germline V lookup: CDR1 SNHLY, CDR2 FYNNEI. The CDR3 covers 17 residues. V was pared by 3 bases and J by 4 bases, with 8 bases of the junction left unmatched. In DNA form, the CDR3 reads TGTGCCAGCAGTGAGCCCCTGCTAGCGGGAGGTTACAATGAGCAGTTCTTC. This gives the protein CASSEPLLAGGYNEQFF.

This chain connects TRBV9 to TRBJ2-1; TRBD1 matches at 7 bases. This CDR3 contains 17 residues. Per germline, CDR1 SGDLS and CDR2 YYNGEE. The ends lost 4 bases at V and 4 bases at J; junction bases unmatched: 14. The CDR3 spells CASSSRTGTAIYNEQFF. The CDR3 DNA follows: TGTGCCAGCAGCTCCCGGACCGGGACAGCGATATACAATGAGCAGTTCTTC.

The V call is TRBV6-6, the J call TRBJ1-1; 8 bases fit TRBD1. V lost 2 bases, J lost 3 bases, and 5 bases stayed unmatched. Per the germline V gene, CDR1 is MNHNY and CDR2 is SVGAGI (reference sequence). This CDR3 has 15 amino acids. The CDR3 coding sequence is TGTGCCAGCAGTTACCACGGACAGGGTGACACTGAAGCTTTCTTT. Translated, it gives CASSYHGQGDTEAFF.

The CDR3 nucleotides are TGTGCCAGCAGCTTAAGCCCGCGGGGGGAGCAGTACTTC. Its translation: CASSLSPRGEQYF. The rearrangement uses TRBV7-3 and TRBJ2-7; 7 bases map to TRBD2. Unmatched junction bases numbered 4, after V lost 1 base and J lost 7 bases. The CDR3 totals 13 residues. CDR1 and CDR2 (germline): SGHTA, FQGTGA.

The rearrangement links TRBV2 to TRBJ1-2, with D unclear. Trimming removed 3 bases at V and 4 bases at J, with 9 bases between. This CDR3 is built from 13 residues. Per germline, CDR1 SNHLY and CDR2 FYNNEI. CDR3 region: CASSDNRPYGYTF. In nucleotides, the CDR3 is TGTGCCAGCAGTGATAACAGACCCTATGGCTACACCTTC.

V gene TRBV2 combines with J gene TRBJ2-7, with TRBD2 matching 7 bases. J lost 0 bases, V lost 3 bases, and 8 bases had no gene match. CDR3 length: 16 residues. Germline CDR1 SNHLY, CDR2 FYNNEI. CDR3 amino acids: CASSDSTSEGSYEQYF. CDR3 coding DNA: TGTGCCAGCAGTGATTCCACTAGCGAAGGCTCCTACGAGCAGTACTTC. Looking up the rest from reference TRBV2 and TRBJ2-7 gives the full variable domain: EPEVTQTPSHQVTQMGQEVILRCVPISNHLYFYWYRQILGQKVEFLVSFYNNEISEKSEIFDDQFSVERPDGSNFTLKIRSTKLEDSAMYFCASSDSTSEGSYEQYFGPGTRLTVT.

This clone turned up a few times. This sequence joins TRBV10-2 and TRBJ1-3; D unclear. V was shortened by 4 bases and J by 0 bases, with 7 bases between the two germline ends. The germline gives CDR1 WSHSY, CDR2 SAAADI. The CDR3 is 14 amino acids. CDR3 residues: CASSAAGSGNTIYF. The CDR3 DNA reads TGCGCCAGCAGTGCAGCGGGCTCTGGAAACACCATATATTTT.

This clone was detected once. The chain uses TRBV5-1 and TRBJ1-2; TRBD1 agrees at 9 bases. The CDR3 covers 14 residues. The germline CDR1 and CDR2 sequences are SGHRS and YFSETQ. V dropped 4 bases and J dropped 7; count of bases not matched to a gene: 8. The CDR3 spells CASSSGGQGRGYTF. CDR3 DNA: TGCGCCAGCAGCAGCGGGGGACAGGGTCGTGGCTACACCTTC.

This chain connects TRBV4-2 to TRBJ2-7; 7 bases match TRBD1. CDR3 length equals 13 residues. With 1 base clipped from V and 9 bases from J, the junction kept 6 bases outside the gene matches. Germline CDR1 is LGHNA and CDR2 is YNFKEQ. CDR3 sequence (DNA): TGTGCCAGCAGCCAAGGTGACAGGGACGGGCAGTACTTC. Residues: CASSQGDRDGQYF.

This clone was found a few times. The V and J genes are TRBV14 and TRBJ2-2, with D maybe TRBD1 (5 bases). Between the trimmed V and J ends, which lost 2 bases and 4 bases, there was a span of 17 bases. The CDR3 spans 17 residues. CDR1 SGHDN and CDR2 FVKESK come from the germline V gene. DNA for the CDR3: TGTGCCAGCAGCCAACTGGTAGGGGCGGTGAGCACCGGGGAGCTGTTTTTT. Its protein product is CASSQLVGAVSTGELFF.

DNA of the CDR3: TGTGCCAGTAGTCCCGGTGGGGTGAGAGGGAAAGCTAACTATGGCTACACCTTC. Its translation: CASSPGGVRGKANYGYTF. This chain joins TRBV19 and TRBJ1-2, with D unclear. The CDR3 is 18 residues long. CDR1 and CDR2 from the germline V gene are LNHDA and SQIVND (reference sequence). V gave up 5 bases and J gave up 0 bases, with 22 bases separating them.